The next 16 T cell receptor beta chains were all read from a single sample in a study of T cells expressing NK-cell markers (dated by TCRdb to between 2020 and 2021). The receptor library was made with 5' RACE. Sequenced using an Illumina HiSeq 2000. The reads, reprocessed by TCRdb, yield one row per CDR3 protein sequence and no DNA. The sample has 150,000 to 180,000 distinct CDR3 sequences on record. The leading ten clones occupy approximately 35% of the sample. The material sequenced was blood T cells: a sorted CD56 or NKG2C T cell subset, CD4+ or CD8+ T cells, or bulk PBMC T cells (not recorded which). The receptors stem from a woman aged 50 to 60 in good health. Donor details come from another sample of the same person, matched by shared clones.

The rearrangement joins TRBV3-1 to TRBJ2-2; absent DNA, TCRdb's TRBD1 call cannot be checked. CDR1 and CDR2 (germline): LGHDT, YNNKEL (reference sequence). This CDR3 region has 13 residues. CDR3: CASSPQGTGELFF.

This chain uses TRBV7-9 with TRBJ2-1; TCRdb calls TRBD2, which cannot be checked without DNA. Germline CDR1 reads SEHNR; CDR2 reads FQNEAQ (reference sequence). The CDR3 totals 18 residues. The CDR3 region is CASSKTGLAGKSYNEQFF.

The rearrangement uses TRBV12-3 or TRBV12-4 and TRBJ2-5; TCRdb returns TRBD1, unconfirmable since there is no DNA. The CDR3 consists of 16 residues. The CDR3 spells CASKALGQGAGETQYF.

The chain carries TRBV6-5 and TRBJ2-7; the D call from TCRdb, TRBD1, cannot be confirmed without DNA. CDR3 length equals 15 residues. The germline gives CDR1 MNHEY, CDR2 SVGAGI. CDR3 sequence reads: CASSYSGTASYEQYF.

The rearrangement uses TRBV24-1 and TRBJ1-2; there is no DNA to check the TCRdb D call of TRBD1. The CDR3 extends over 13 amino acids. Germline lookup yields CDR1 KGHDR and CDR2 SFDVKD. The CDR3: CATSGTGGNGYTF.

V and J are TRBV6-4 and TRBJ1-3. Germline V gene lookup returns CDR1 MRHNA and CDR2 SNTAGT. The CDR3 length is 11 residues. The CDR3 protein is CASTTGNTIYF.

This CDR3 reads CASSQGGTAELGEQYF. The chain is built from TRBV4-1 and TRBJ2-7; the TRBD2 assignment by TCRdb is unverifiable without DNA. The CDR3 contains 16 residues. CDR1 and CDR2 (germline): MGHRA, YSYEKL.

The rearrangement uses TRBV9 and TRBJ1-2. The germline V gene encodes CDR1 SGDLS and CDR2 YYNGEE. CDR3 length equals 15 residues. CDR3 in amino acids: CASSVEEISNYGYTF.

The gene calls are TRBV30 and TRBJ1-1. Germline loops: CDR1 GTSNPN, CDR2 SVGIG (reference sequence). The CDR3 sequence is 13 residues long. This CDR3 is CAWRDTGARRAFF.

The CDR3: CATNPTSGIGNEQFF. The chain couples TRBV11-2 to TRBJ2-1; TCRdb outputs TRBD2, but without DNA this stays unchecked. The CDR3 covers 15 residues. From germline, CDR1 is SGHAT and CDR2 FQNNGV.

The rearrangement links TRBV27 to TRBJ1-2; TCRdb outputs TRBD1, but without DNA this stays unchecked. Germline values: CDR1 MNHEY, CDR2 SMNVEV (reference sequence). The CDR3 spans 15 residues. The CDR3 is CASSFQPGADYGYTF.

The rearrangement joins TRBV11-1 to TRBJ2-5; TCRdb selects TRBD2, and the lack of DNA leaves this call unchecked. CDR1 is SGHAT, CDR2 FQDESV, per germline (reference sequence). The CDR3 runs to 16 residues. The CDR3 here is CASSLTEGWGRETQYF.

The chain uses TRBV7-8 and TRBJ2-7; TCRdb outputs TRBD1, but without DNA this stays unchecked. CDR1 is SGHVS, CDR2 FQNEAQ, per germline. The CDR3 extends over 16 amino acids. This chain's CDR3 is CASSSPWVGGSYEQYF.

The rearrangement uses TRBV5-1 and TRBJ2-3; TCRdb lists TRBD2, though no DNA is available to test this call. The CDR3 totals 15 residues. CDR1 and CDR2 from the germline V gene are SGHRS and YFSETQ. CDR3 loop: CASSLSREIADTQYF. Full variable domain (missing parts from reference TRBV5-1 and TRBJ2-3): KAGVTQTPRYLIKTRGQQVTLSCSPISGHRSVSWYQQTPGQGLQFLFEYFSETQRNKGNFPGRFSGRQFSNSRSEMNVSTLELGDSALYLCASSLSREIADTQYFGPGTRLTVL.

V usage is TRBV5-1 and J usage is TRBJ2-7; with no DNA, the TCRdb D assignment of TRBD1 cannot be verified. This CDR3 has 14 residues. Germline loops: CDR1 SGHRS, CDR2 YFSETQ. The CDR3 loop is CASSKGQGGDEQYF.

The rearrangement uses TRBV20-1 and TRBJ2-5; as DNA is missing, the TRBD1 call by TCRdb cannot be tested. The CDR3 contains 19 residues. Germline loops: CDR1 DFQATT, CDR2 SNEGSKA (reference sequence). CDR3 in amino acids: CSARAYSRVREASQETQYF.